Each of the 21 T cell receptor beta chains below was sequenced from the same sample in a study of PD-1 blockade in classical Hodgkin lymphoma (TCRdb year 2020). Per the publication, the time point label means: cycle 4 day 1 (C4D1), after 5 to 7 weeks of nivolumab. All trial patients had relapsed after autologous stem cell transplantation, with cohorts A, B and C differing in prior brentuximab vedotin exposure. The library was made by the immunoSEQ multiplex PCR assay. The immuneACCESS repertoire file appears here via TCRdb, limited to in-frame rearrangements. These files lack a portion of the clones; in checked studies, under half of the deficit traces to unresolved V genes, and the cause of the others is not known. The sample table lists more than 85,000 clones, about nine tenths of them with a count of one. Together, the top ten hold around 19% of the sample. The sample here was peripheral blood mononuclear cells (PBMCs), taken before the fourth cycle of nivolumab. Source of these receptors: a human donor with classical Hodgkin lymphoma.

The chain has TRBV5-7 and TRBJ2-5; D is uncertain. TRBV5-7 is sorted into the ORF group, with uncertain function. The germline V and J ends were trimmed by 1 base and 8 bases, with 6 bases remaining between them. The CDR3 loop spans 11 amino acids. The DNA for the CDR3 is TGTGCCAGCAGCTTGACAGAAACCCAGTACTTC. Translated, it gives CASSLTETQYF.

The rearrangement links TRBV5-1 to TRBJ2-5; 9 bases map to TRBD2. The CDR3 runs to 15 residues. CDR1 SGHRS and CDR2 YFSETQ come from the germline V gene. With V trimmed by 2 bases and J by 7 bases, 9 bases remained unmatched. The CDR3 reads CASSFFPSGIGTQYF. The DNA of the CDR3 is TGCGCCAGCAGCTTCTTTCCTAGCGGGATTGGGACCCAGTACTTC.

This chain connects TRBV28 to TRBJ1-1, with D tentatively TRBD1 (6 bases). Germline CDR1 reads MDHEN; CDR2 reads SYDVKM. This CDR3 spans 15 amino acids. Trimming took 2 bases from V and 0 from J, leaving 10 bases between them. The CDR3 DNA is TGTGCCAGCAGTTTACAGGGGCGACTGAACACTGAAGCTTTCTTT. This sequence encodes CASSLQGRLNTEAFF. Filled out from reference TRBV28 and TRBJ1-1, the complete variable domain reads DVKVTQSSRYLVKRTGEKVFLECVQDMDHENMFWYRQDPGLGLRLIYFSYDVKMKEKGDIPEGYSVSREKKERFSLILESASTNQTSMYLCASSLQGRLNTEAFFGQGTRLTVV.

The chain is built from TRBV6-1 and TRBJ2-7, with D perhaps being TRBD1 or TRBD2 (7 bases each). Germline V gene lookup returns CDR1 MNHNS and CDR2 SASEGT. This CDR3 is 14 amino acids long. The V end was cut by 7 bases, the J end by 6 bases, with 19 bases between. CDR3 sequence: CASKAGVGGREQYF. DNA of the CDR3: TGTGCCAGCAAGGCGGGGGTAGGGGGCCGCGAGCAGTACTTC.

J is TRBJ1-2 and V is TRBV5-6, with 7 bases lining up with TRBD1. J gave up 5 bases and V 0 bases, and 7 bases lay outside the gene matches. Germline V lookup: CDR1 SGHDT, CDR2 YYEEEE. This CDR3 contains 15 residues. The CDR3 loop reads CASSLVQGFGYGYTF. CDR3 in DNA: TGTGCCAGCAGCTTGGTACAGGGGTTTGGGTATGGCTACACCTTC.

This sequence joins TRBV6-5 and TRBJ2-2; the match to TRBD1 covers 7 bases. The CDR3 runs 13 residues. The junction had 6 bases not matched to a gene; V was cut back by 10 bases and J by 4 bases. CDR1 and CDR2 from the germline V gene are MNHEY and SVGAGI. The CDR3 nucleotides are TGTGCCACAAGGGACAGTCGCACCGGGGAGCTGTTTTTT. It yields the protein CATRDSRTGELFF.

CDR3 protein: CASSFRDSSDRNYEQYF. In nucleotides, the CDR3 is TGTGCCAGCAGCTTCCGGGACTCTTCCGACCGAAATTACGAGCAGTACTTC. This chain joins TRBV7-9 and TRBJ2-7; D possibly corresponds to TRBD2 (6 bases). The CDR3 has 17 residues. V was trimmed by 3 bases and J by 4 bases, leaving 22 bases between them. Germline V gene lookup returns CDR1 SEHNR and CDR2 FQNEAQ (reference sequence).

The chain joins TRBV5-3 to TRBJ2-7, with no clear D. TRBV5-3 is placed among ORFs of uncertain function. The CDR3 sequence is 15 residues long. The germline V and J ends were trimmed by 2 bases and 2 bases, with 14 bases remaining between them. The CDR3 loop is CARSFDSRSPYEQYF. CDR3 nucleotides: TGTGCCAGAAGCTTTGACTCAAGATCTCCCTACGAGCAGTACTTC.

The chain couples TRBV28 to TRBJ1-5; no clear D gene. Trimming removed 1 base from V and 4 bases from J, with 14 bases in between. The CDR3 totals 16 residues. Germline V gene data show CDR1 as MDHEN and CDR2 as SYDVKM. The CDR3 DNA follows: TGTGCCAGCAGTTTATCTGTCAGTCGGCCTAATCAGCCCCAGCATTTT. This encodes CASSLSVSRPNQPQHF.

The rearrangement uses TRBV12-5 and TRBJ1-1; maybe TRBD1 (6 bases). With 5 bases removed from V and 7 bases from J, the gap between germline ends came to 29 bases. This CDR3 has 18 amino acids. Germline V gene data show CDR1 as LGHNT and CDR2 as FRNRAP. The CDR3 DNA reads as TGTGCTAGTGGTCATAACCGCCACCTAGAAGACAGGAGGATTGAAGCTTTCTTT. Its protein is CASGHNRHLEDRRIEAFF.

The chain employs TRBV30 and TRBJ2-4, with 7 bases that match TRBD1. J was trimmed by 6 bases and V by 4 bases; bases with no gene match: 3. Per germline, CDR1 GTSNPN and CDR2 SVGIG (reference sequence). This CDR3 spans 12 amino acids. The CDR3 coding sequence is TGTGCCTGGACCCGACAGGGAAACATTCAGTACTTC. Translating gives CAWTRQGNIQYF. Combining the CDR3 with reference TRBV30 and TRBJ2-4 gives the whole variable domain SQTIHQWPATLVQPVGSPLSLECTVEGTSNPNLYWYRQAAGRGLQLLFYSVGIGQISSEVPQNLSASRPQDRQFILSSKKLLLSDSGFYLCAWTRQGNIQYFGAGTRLSVL.

DNA of the CDR3: TGTGCCAGCAGGTTGGGCCGTTTGGAGTGGGACACTGAAGCTTTCTTT. Its translation: CASRLGRLEWDTEAFF. V usage is TRBV7-4 and J usage is TRBJ1-1; D not certain. V lost 6 bases and J lost 3, with 20 bases in between. The CDR3 contains 16 residues. Germline V gene data show CDR1 as SGHVT and CDR2 as SQSDAQ.

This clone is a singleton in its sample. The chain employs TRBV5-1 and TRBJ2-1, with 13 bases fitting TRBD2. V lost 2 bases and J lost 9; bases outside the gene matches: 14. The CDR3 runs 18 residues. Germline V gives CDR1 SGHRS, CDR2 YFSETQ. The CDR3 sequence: CASSLSGTSGISSTEQFF. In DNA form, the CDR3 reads TGCGCCAGCAGCTTATCCGGGACTAGCGGGATCTCATCCACTGAGCAGTTCTTC. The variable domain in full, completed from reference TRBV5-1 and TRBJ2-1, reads KAGVTQTPRYLIKTRGQQVTLSCSPISGHRSVSWYQQTPGQGLQFLFEYFSETQRNKGNFPGRFSGRQFSNSRSEMNVSTLELGDSALYLCASSLSGTSGISSTEQFFGPGTRLTVL.

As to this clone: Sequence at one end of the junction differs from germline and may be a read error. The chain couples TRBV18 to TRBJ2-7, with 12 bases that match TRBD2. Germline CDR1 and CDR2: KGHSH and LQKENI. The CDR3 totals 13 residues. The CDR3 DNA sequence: TGTGCCAGCTCACCAGGCACTAGCGGGAGGAAGGACTTC. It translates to CASSPGTSGRKDF.

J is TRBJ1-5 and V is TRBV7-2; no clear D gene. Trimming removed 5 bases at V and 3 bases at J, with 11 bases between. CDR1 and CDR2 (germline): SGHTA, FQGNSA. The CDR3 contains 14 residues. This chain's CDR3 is CASSPLGTNQPQHF. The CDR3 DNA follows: TGTGCCAGCAGCCCCCTAGGAACCAATCAGCCCCAGCATTTT.

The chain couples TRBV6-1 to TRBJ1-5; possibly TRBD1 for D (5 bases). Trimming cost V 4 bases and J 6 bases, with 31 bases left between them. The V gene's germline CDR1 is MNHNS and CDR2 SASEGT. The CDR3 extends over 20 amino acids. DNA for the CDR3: TGTGCCAGCAGTGCAAACCCGTACGGGATTGGGGGAGGGGCAAGTCAGCCCCAGCATTTT. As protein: CASSANPYGIGGGASQPQHF.

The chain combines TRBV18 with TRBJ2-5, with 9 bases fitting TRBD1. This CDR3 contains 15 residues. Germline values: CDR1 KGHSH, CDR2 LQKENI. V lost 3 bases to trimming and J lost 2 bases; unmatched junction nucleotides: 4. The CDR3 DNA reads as TGTGCCAGCTCACCTCGGACAGGGGAGCAAGAGACCCAGTACTTC. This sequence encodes CASSPRTGEQETQYF.

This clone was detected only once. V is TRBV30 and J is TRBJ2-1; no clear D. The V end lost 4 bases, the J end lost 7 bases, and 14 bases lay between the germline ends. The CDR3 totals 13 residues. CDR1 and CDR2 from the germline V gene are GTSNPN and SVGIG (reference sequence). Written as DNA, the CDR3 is TGTGCCTGGAAACTTGGCCTCCTTAATGAGCAGTTCTTC. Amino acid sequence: CAWKLGLLNEQFF.

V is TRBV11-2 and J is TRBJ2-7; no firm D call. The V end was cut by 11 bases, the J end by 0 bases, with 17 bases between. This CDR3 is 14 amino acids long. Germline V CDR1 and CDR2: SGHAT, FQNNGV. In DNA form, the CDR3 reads TGTGCCGGTGGTTTAGGACCTTACTCCTACGAGCAGTACTTC. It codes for CAGGLGPYSYEQYF. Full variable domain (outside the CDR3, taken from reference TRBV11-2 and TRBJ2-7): EAGVAQSPRYKIIEKRQSVAFWCNPISGHATLYWYQQILGQGPKLLIQFQNNGVVDDSQLPKDRFSAERLKGVDSTLKIQPAKLEDSAVYLCAGGLGPYSYEQYFGPGTRLTVT.

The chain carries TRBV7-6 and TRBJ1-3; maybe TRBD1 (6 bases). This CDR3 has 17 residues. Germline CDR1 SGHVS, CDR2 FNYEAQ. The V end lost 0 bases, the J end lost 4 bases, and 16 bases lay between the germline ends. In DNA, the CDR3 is TGTGCCAGCAGCTTAGCAGGAGCAGGGGTTCGGGGAAACACCATATATTTT. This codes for CASSLAGAGVRGNTIYF.

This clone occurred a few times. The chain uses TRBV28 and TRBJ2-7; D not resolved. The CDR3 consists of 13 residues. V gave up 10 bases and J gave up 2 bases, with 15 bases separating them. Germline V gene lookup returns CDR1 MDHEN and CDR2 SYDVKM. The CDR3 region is CATLLDPTYEQYF. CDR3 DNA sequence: TGTGCCACCTTATTAGACCCGACCTACGAGCAGTACTTC.